The clone carrying this TCR beta chain has only one observation. Its antigen is currently unknown. The data are from a study of shared clonotypes between healthy human individuals. Study-wide points: It was observed that about 5% of naive CD4 clonotypes were shared across a handful of donors.

All the donors were Caucasian adults who lived in Nashville, Tennessee. V was trimmed by 4 bases and J by 3 bases, leaving 9 bases between them. The CDR3 is made up of 13 amino acids. CDR1 and CDR2 from the germline V gene are SEHNR and FQNEAQ (reference sequence). Assay: immunoSEQ multiplex PCR; the TCRdb copy retains only in-frame clones and omits some. The table includes more than 1,200,000 clones, approximately 98.5% detected once. What was sequenced was naive CD4+ T cells sorted from blood. As for subset: CD45RA+ positively selected. V gene TRBV7-9 combines with J gene TRBJ1-2; D not certain. This clonotype was obtained from a man aged 30-40 years in good health. The CDR3 DNA sequence: TGTGCCAGCAGCTCCGGGATTCACTATGGCTACACCTTC. Translating gives CASSSGIHYGYTF. The whole variable domain, filled in from reference TRBV7-9 and TRBJ1-2, reads DTGVSQNPRHKITKRGQNVTFRCDPISEHNRLYWYRQTLGQGPEFLTYFQNEAQLEKSRLLSDRFSAERPKGSFSTLEIQRTEQGDSAMYLCASSSGIHYGYTFGSGTRLTVV.